Shown below are 24 T cell receptor beta chains from a single sample sequenced in a study of cytomegalovirus exposure and HLA in healthy donors. Data came from immunoSEQ multiplex PCR; TCRdb stores just in-frame clones and leaves some out. The table includes about 50,000 clones, around 93% detected once. The sequenced material came from PBMCs. The receptors here all came from a woman younger than 30 in good health and CMV-seropositive.

The chain is built from TRBV6-5 and TRBJ1-1; a weak D match, TRBD1 (5 bases). V lost 2 bases, J lost 7 bases, and 14 bases lay in between. Germline CDR1 MNHEY, CDR2 SVGAGI. The CDR3 totals 14 residues. CDR3 amino acids: CASSYGWGVSEAFF. The CDR3 DNA is TGTGCCAGCAGTTACGGTTGGGGGGTGAGTGAAGCTTTCTTT.

This chain connects TRBV11-1 to TRBJ1-4; TRBD1 agrees at 7 bases. The CDR3 sequence is 19 residues long. J was trimmed by 0 bases and V by 5 bases; bases with no gene match: 15. CDR1 SGHAT and CDR2 FQDESV come from the germline V gene (reference sequence). CDR3 sequence: CASSKISDRTPTTNEKLFF. DNA for the CDR3: TGTGCCAGCAGCAAGATATCGGACAGGACTCCAACAACTAATGAAAAACTGTTTTTT.

The V gene is TRBV10-2, the J gene TRBJ2-1; possibly TRBD2 for D (6 bases). The CDR3 has 14 residues. CDR1 is WSHSY and CDR2 is SAAADI in the germline V gene. The CDR3 bases are TGCGCGTCGGAGGGGCTCCCCCACTACAATGAGCAGTTCTTC. Its protein is CASEGLPHYNEQFF.

The V and J genes are TRBV11-3 and TRBJ1-5; D might be TRBD1 (6 bases). This CDR3 contains 14 residues. Germline V gene data show CDR1 as SGHNT and CDR2 as YENEEA. V shed 7 bases and J shed 4 bases, with 14 bases lying between them. CDR3 sequence (DNA): TGTGCCAGCACCGTAGAGGGGGGGAATCAGCCCCAGCATTTT. Translation: CASTVEGGNQPQHF.

In its sample, this clone was seen a few times. The chain couples TRBV4-3 to TRBJ1-2, with 7 bases fitting TRBD1. This CDR3 is built from 18 residues. Germline V gene sequence: CDR1 LGHNA, CDR2 YSLEER. Trimming cost V 0 bases and J 1 base; bases outside gene matches: 11. The CDR3 region is CASSQDLPGGLFNYGYTF. The CDR3 nucleotides read TGCGCCAGCAGCCAAGATCTGCCAGGGGGGCTCTTTAACTATGGCTACACCTTC.

The J gene is TRBJ1-1, the V gene TRBV6-1, with D uncertain. This CDR3 has 15 amino acids. The V end lost 6 bases, the J end lost 8 bases, and 22 bases lay between the germline ends. Germline-derived CDR1 and CDR2 are MNHNS and SASEGT. As DNA, the CDR3 is TGTGCCAGCAGAGTGACTGGTTGGGAAAGACTAGAAGCTTTCTTT. Protein sequence: CASRVTGWERLEAFF.

The J gene is TRBJ1-1, the V gene TRBV14; 7 bases are shared with TRBD1. There are 16 residues in the CDR3. After removal of 4 bases from V and 1 base from J, the junction contained 9 bases not matched to a gene. Germline CDR1 reads SGHDN; CDR2 reads FVKESK. CDR3 region: CASSLATGVANTEAFF. In DNA, the CDR3 is TGTGCCAGCAGCCTAGCAACAGGGGTGGCGAACACTGAAGCTTTCTTT.

This chain connects TRBV15 to TRBJ2-1, with 8 bases fitting TRBD1. From germline, CDR1 is LNHNV and CDR2 YYDKDF (reference sequence). The CDR3 spans 16 residues. V trimming: 3 bases; J trimming: 4 bases; junction bases outside the gene matches: 8. The DNA for the CDR3 is TGTGCCACCAGCAGGGGACAGGCACGCTTATACAATGAGCAGTTCTTC. Its protein is CATSRGQARLYNEQFF.

The J gene is TRBJ2-2, the V gene TRBV29-1; 15 bases match TRBD2. V was pared by 6 bases and J by 7 bases, with 27 bases of the junction left unmatched. The CDR3 consists of 22 residues. Germline V gene sequence: CDR1 SQVTM, CDR2 ANQGSEA. Here the CDR3 reads CSVLHRPISGLAGGPTNGELFF. CDR3 DNA sequence: TGCAGCGTCCTTCACCGGCCGATTTCAGGACTAGCGGGGGGGCCGACGAACGGGGAGCTGTTTTTT.

CDR3 in amino acids: CASSNGTGAPKETQYF. CDR3 bases: TGTGCCAGCAGTAACGGGACAGGGGCCCCCAAAGAGACCCAGTACTTC. The rearrangement uses TRBV27 and TRBJ2-5, with 10 bases that match TRBD1. Per the germline V gene, CDR1 is MNHEY and CDR2 is SMNVEV (reference sequence). The CDR3 consists of 16 residues. Trimming removed 5 bases from V and 3 bases from J; junction bases left unmatched: 9.

This chain connects TRBV18 to TRBJ2-3; D unresolved. The CDR3 is made up of 13 amino acids. Germline lookup yields CDR1 KGHSH and CDR2 LQKENI. The V end was cut by 2 bases, the J end by 8 bases, with 11 bases between. The DNA for the CDR3 is TGTGCCAGCTCACCAAATTCCCCGGGTACGCAGTATTTT. This sequence encodes CASSPNSPGTQYF.

The chain couples TRBV21-1 to TRBJ1-2; TRBD1 was called by the table and not checked on the DNA. TRBV21-1 counts as a pseudogene. CDR3 length equals 11 residues. The CDR3 is CASSKQGGYTF. CDR3 coding DNA: TGTGCCAGCAGCAAACAGGGTGGCTACACCTTC.

The chain uses TRBV29-1 and TRBJ2-3; 12 bases align to TRBD2. CDR1 is SQVTM and CDR2 is ANQGSEA in the germline V gene. The CDR3 sequence is 13 residues long. V lost 8 bases to trimming and J lost 4 bases; unmatched junction nucleotides: 4. Here the CDR3 reads CSSGTSGPDTQYF. The CDR3 DNA reads as TGCAGCTCCGGGACTAGCGGGCCAGATACGCAGTATTTT.

This clone came up once. The J gene is TRBJ2-5, the V gene TRBV18, with 9 bases matching TRBD1. CDR1 and CDR2 (germline): KGHSH, LQKENI. V shed 3 bases and J 4 bases; nucleotides not matched to a gene: 6. The CDR3 runs 15 residues. CDR3 bases: TGTGCCAGCTCACCGACGGACAGGGGACGAGAGACCCAGTACTTC. Translation gives CASSPTDRGRETQYF. Variable domain in full (rest from reference TRBV18 and TRBJ2-5): NAGVMQNPRHLVRRRGQEARLRCSPMKGHSHVYWYRQLPEEGLKFMVYLQKENIIDESGMPKERFSAEFPKEGPSILRIQQVVRGDSAAYFCASSPTDRGRETQYFGPGTRLLVL.

DNA for the CDR3: TGTGCAAGTCGCTTCCGCCCACAGGGGGGAAACTCTGGAAACACCATATATTTT. This encodes CASRFRPQGGNSGNTIYF. This sequence joins TRBV12-2 and TRBJ1-3; TRBD1, the D gene given by the table, was not confirmed from the DNA. TRBV12-2 is annotated as a pseudogene. The CDR3 covers 18 residues.

On this clone itself: The junction does not match germline at one end; this may be a read error. The V gene is TRBV10-2, the J gene TRBJ2-5, with TRBD2 identical over 8 bases. CDR1 and CDR2 (germline): WSHSY, SAAADI. The CDR3 covers 15 residues. CDR3 sequence: CASIPTGGARETLYF. CDR3 DNA sequence: TGCGCCAGCATCCCCACCGGGGGGGCCCGAGAGACCCTGTACTTC.

The V call is TRBV27, the J call TRBJ2-2, with TRBD2 as a possible D gene (5 bases). This CDR3 is 14 amino acids long. The germline V gene encodes CDR1 MNHEY and CDR2 SMNVEV (reference sequence). V was clipped by 4 bases and J by 5 bases, with 11 bases between them. CDR3 loop: CASSYRGFTGELFF. Here the CDR3 DNA reads TGTGCCAGCAGTTATCGGGGTTTTACCGGGGAGCTGTTTTTT.

CDR3 nucleotide sequence: TGTGCCAGCAGCTTTCCCGGGGGGGTAGAGACCCAGTACTTC. Translating it yields CASSFPGGVETQYF. The chain links TRBV5-5 to TRBJ2-5, with 8 bases identical to TRBD2. There are 14 residues in the CDR3. The germline gives CDR1 SGHKS, CDR2 YYEKEE (reference sequence). The V segment lost 2 bases and the J segment 4 bases; nucleotides outside the gene matches: 4.

This chain connects TRBV18 to TRBJ2-7; no reliable D call. V was shortened by 5 bases and J by 1 base, with 9 bases between the two germline ends. From germline, CDR1 is KGHSH and CDR2 LQKENI. This CDR3 region has 13 residues. The CDR3 region is CASSAYESYEQYF. The CDR3 DNA is TGTGCCAGCTCAGCCTATGAGTCCTACGAGCAGTACTTC.

The gene calls are TRBV29-1 and TRBJ2-5; D not resolved. The CDR3 runs 17 residues. V dropped 1 base and J dropped 2 bases, with 20 bases sitting between them. Looked up from germline, CDR1 is SQVTM and CDR2 is ANQGSEA. In nucleotides, the CDR3 is TGCAGCGTTGAAGTGGCTGTGAGTCCACGACATCAAGAGACCCAGTACTTC. Protein sequence: CSVEVAVSPRHQETQYF. The full variable domain, its missing parts supplied by reference TRBV29-1 and TRBJ2-5, is SAVISQKPSRDICQRGTSLTIQCQVDSQVTMMFWYRQQPGQSLTLIATANQGSEATYESGFVIDKFPISRPNLTFSTLTVSNMSPEDSSIYLCSVEVAVSPRHQETQYFGPGTRLLVL.

V usage is TRBV19 and J usage is TRBJ1-6; TRBD1 matches 7 bases. Germline V gene sequence: CDR1 LNHDA, CDR2 SQIVND (reference sequence). With 4 bases clipped from V and 7 bases from J, the junction kept 13 bases outside the gene matches. The CDR3 totals 17 residues. The CDR3 bases are TGTGCCAGTAGTAAGGGGACAGACCGGGGGATGAATTCACCCCTCCACTTT. The encoded protein is CASSKGTDRGMNSPLHF.

The chain uses TRBV5-1 and TRBJ1-2, with 9 positions matching TRBD1. There are 13 residues in the CDR3. Losses at the gene ends were 0 bases for V and 8 bases for J; bases not matched to a gene: 2. CDR1 is SGHRS, CDR2 YFSETQ, per germline. The chain's CDR3 is CASSLEGQGGYTF. For the CDR3, the DNA is TGCGCCAGCAGCTTGGAGGGACAGGGAGGCTACACCTTC.

The rearrangement links TRBV19 to TRBJ1-6, with a tentative D call TRBD1 (6 bases). The CDR3 contains 15 residues. Germline V lookup: CDR1 LNHDA, CDR2 SQIVND (reference sequence). V was shortened by 1 base and J by 7 bases, with 11 bases between the two germline ends. Written as DNA, the CDR3 is TGTGCCAGTAGTATAGTCCTTACAGGGAATTCACCCCTCCACTTT. Protein product: CASSIVLTGNSPLHF.

The V gene is TRBV29-1, the J gene TRBJ2-7; D not certain. There are 12 residues in the CDR3. Germline CDR1 and CDR2: SQVTM and ANQGSEA. V lost 7 bases to trimming and J lost 0 bases, with 10 bases between them. As DNA, the CDR3 is TGCAGCGCCTCCCACAGCTCCTACGAGCAGTACTTC. This translates into CSASHSSYEQYF.